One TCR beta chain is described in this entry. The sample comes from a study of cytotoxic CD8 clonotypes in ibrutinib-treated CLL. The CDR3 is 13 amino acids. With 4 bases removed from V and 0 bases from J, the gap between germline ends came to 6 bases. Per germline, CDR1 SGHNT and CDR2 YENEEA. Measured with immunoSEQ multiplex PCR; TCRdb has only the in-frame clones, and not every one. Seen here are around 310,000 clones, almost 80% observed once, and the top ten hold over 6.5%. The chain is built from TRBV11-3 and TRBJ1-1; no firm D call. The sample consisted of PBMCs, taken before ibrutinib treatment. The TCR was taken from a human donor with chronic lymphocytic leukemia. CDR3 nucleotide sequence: TGTGCCAGCAGCTACGGGGTGAACACTGAAGCTTTCTTT. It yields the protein CASSYGVNTEAFF.